Following are 11 T cell receptor beta chains from one sample sequenced in a study of cytomegalovirus exposure and HLA in healthy donors. Vbeta (60) and Jbeta (13) primers were used in the PCR. The data were produced by immunoSEQ multiplex PCR, yet TCRdb's version contains in-frame clones alone and is incomplete. The table lists 150,000 to 200,000 clones, roughly 60% of them singletons. The sequenced sample was PBMCs. The receptors here all came from a man in his forties in good health and CMV-seronegative.

The CDR3 here is CASSVTGKFGYTF. The CDR3 bases are TGTGCCAGCAGCGTGACAGGGAAGTTTGGCTACACCTTC. J is TRBJ1-2 and V is TRBV6-5, with TRBD1 matching 7 bases. Germline lookup yields CDR1 MNHEY and CDR2 SVGAGI. The CDR3 is 13 residues long. V shed 6 bases, J shed 7 bases, and the junction held 8 bases outside the gene matches.

The V gene is TRBV7-9, the J gene TRBJ1-3; D is unclear. The DNA end is a closer match to TRBJ2-2, so the J assignment may be wrong. Germline CDR1 and CDR2: SEHNR and FQNEAQ (reference sequence). The CDR3 covers 12 residues. The chain's CDR3 is CASSLGAGELFF. In DNA, the CDR3 is TGTGCCAGCAGCTTAGGCGCCGGGGAGCTGTTTTTT.

Details on this clone: One junction end does not reproduce the germline sequence, and a read error may be involved. The V gene is TRBV7-9, the J gene TRBJ2-4; no reliable D call. The CDR3 totals 15 residues. The germline gives CDR1 SEHNR, CDR2 FQNEAQ (reference sequence). The CDR3, as DNA: TGTTCCAGCAGCTCAACCAGGATAGCCAAAAACATTCAGTACTTC. It is translated as CSSSSTRIAKNIQYF.

The rearrangement links TRBV7-9 to TRBJ2-7, with a tentative D call TRBD2 (5 bases). Germline V gene lookup returns CDR1 SEHNR and CDR2 FQNEAQ (reference sequence). V was pared by 1 base and J by 5 bases, with 9 bases between. CDR3 length: 13 residues. The CDR3: CASSLGSGDEQYF. The CDR3 bases are TGTGCCAGCAGCTTAGGTTCCGGGGACGAGCAGTACTTC.

The V gene is TRBV25-1, the J gene TRBJ2-7; 11 bases map to TRBD2. The CDR3 extends over 14 amino acids. V trimming: 9 bases; J trimming: 7 bases; junction bases outside the gene matches: 11. Germline V gene data show CDR1 as MGHDK and CDR2 as SYGVNS. CDR3 in DNA: TGTGCCAGTAGCGTGGCTAGCGGGAGGAGAGAGCAGTACTTC. It specifies CASSVASGRREQYF.

V usage is TRBV5-4 and J usage is TRBJ2-5; TRBD1 is a possible D gene (6 bases). V was cut by 6 bases and J by 2 bases, with 11 bases left in between. This CDR3 is built from 13 residues. Germline V gene data show CDR1 as SGHNT and CDR2 as YYREEE (reference sequence). CDR3 DNA sequence: TGTGCCAGCAACGGACAGACTCAAGAGACCCAGTACTTC. It encodes CASNGQTQETQYF.

The genes are TRBV6-6 and TRBJ2-7, with a weak D call TRBD1 (7 bases). With 7 bases removed from V and 6 bases from J, the gap between germline ends came to 13 bases. CDR3 length: 12 amino acids. Germline V gene sequence: CDR1 MNHNY, CDR2 SVGAGI (reference sequence). This CDR3 is CASNYRGGEQYF. CDR3 nucleotide sequence: TGTGCCAGCAACTACAGGGGAGGCGAGCAGTACTTC.

This chain connects TRBV28 to TRBJ1-1; possible D gene TRBD1, 5 bases. CDR1 and CDR2 (germline): MDHEN, SYDVKM. CDR3 length: 14 amino acids. V dropped 8 bases and J dropped 6 bases, with 19 bases sitting between them. In DNA form, the CDR3 reads TGTGCCAGCTGGCCAGGGAAAAGGGCGGCTGAAGCTTTCTTT. Its protein is CASWPGKRAAEAFF.

This clone was seen a few times. The chain couples TRBV6-5 to TRBJ2-3; the match to TRBD2 covers 8 bases. Trimming removed 5 bases from V and 1 base from J; junction bases left unmatched: 5. Looked up from germline, CDR1 is MNHEY and CDR2 is SVGAGI. The CDR3 loop spans 15 amino acids. CDR3 nucleotide sequence: TGTGCCAGCAGTACAGCGGGGGACGGCACAGATACGCAGTATTTT. This sequence encodes CASSTAGDGTDTQYF.

The chain has TRBV5-6 and TRBJ1-1, with D perhaps TRBD1 (6 bases). Trimming left V 8 bases short and J 7 bases short, with 15 bases between. This CDR3 has 12 residues. Germline V gene lookup returns CDR1 SGHDT and CDR2 YYEEEE. The CDR3 region is CASLDRHSEAFF. The DNA for the CDR3 is TGTGCCAGTTTGGACAGACACAGTGAAGCTTTCTTT.

The J gene is TRBJ2-5, the V gene TRBV5-6; TRBD2 agrees at 10 bases. V was pared by 1 base and J by 5 bases, with 8 bases of the junction left unmatched. CDR3 length: 16 amino acids. Per germline, CDR1 SGHDT and CDR2 YYEEEE. The CDR3 protein is CASSLIQRGGRETQYF. The CDR3, as DNA: TGTGCCAGCAGCTTGATACAGCGGGGGGGCCGCGAGACCCAGTACTTC. Filled out from reference TRBV5-6 and TRBJ2-5, the complete variable domain reads DAGVTQSPTHLIKTRGQQVTLRCSPKSGHDTVSWYQQALGQGPQFIFQYYEEEERQRGNFPDRFSGHQFPNYSSELNVNALLLGDSALYLCASSLIQRGGRETQYFGPGTRLLVL.